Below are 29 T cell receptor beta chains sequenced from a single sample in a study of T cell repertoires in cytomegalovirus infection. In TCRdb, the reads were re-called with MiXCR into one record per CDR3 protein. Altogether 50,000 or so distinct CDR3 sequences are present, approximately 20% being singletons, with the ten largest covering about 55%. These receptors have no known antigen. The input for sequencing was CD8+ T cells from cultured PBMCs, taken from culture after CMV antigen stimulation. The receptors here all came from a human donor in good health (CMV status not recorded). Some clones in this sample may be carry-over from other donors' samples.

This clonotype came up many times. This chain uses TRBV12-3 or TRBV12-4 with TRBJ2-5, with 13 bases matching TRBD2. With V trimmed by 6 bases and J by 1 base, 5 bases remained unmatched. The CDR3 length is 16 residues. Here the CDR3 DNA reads TGTGCCAGCAGCAAGGGACTAGCGGGGCTCCAAGAGACCCAGTACTTC. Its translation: CASSKGLAGLQETQYF.

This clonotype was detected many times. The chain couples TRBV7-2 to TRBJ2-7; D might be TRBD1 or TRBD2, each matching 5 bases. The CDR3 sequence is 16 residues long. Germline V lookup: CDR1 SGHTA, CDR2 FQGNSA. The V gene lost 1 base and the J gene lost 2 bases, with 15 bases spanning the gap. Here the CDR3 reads CASSLVGRDGAYEQYF. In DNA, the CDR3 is TGTGCCAGCAGCTTAGTGGGCCGGGACGGGGCCTACGAGCAGTACTTC.

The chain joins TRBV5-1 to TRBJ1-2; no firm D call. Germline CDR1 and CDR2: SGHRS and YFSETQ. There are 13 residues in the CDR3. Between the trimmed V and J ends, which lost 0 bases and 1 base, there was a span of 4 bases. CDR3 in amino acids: CASSLDINYGYTF. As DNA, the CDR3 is TGCGCCAGCAGCTTGGACATTAACTATGGCTACACCTTC.

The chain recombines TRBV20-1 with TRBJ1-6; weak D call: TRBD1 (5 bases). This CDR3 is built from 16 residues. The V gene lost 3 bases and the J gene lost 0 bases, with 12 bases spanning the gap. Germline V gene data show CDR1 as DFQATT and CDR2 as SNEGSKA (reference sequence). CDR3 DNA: TGCAGTGCTAGGCGGGACCGGAGCTCCTATAATTCACCCCTCCACTTT. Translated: CSARRDRSSYNSPLHF.

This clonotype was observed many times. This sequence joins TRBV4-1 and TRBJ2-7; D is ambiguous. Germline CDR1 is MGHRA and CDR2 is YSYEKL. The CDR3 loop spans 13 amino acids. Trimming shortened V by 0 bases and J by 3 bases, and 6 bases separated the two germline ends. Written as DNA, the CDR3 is TGCGCCAGCAGCCAAGACCGGGTCTACGAGCAGTACTTC. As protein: CASSQDRVYEQYF.

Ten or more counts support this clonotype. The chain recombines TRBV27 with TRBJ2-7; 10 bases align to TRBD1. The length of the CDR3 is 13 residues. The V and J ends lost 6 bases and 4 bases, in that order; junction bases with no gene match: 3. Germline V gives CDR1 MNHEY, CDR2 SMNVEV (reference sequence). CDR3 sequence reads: CASRGQGVYEQYF. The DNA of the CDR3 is TGTGCCAGCAGAGGACAGGGGGTTTACGAGCAGTACTTC.

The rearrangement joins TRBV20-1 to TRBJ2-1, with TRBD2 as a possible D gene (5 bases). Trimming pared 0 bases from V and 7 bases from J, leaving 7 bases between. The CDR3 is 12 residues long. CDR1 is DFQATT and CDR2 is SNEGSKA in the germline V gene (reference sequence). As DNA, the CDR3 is TGCAGTGCTAGAGATCGGGGTAATGAGCAGTTCTTC. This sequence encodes CSARDRGNEQFF.

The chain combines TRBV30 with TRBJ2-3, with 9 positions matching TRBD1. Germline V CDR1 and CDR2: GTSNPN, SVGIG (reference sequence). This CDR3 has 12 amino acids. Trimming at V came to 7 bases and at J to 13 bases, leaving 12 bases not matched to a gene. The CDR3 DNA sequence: TGTGCCTTCGACCCCCCGGGGACAGGGAAGTATTTT. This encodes CAFDPPGTGKYF.

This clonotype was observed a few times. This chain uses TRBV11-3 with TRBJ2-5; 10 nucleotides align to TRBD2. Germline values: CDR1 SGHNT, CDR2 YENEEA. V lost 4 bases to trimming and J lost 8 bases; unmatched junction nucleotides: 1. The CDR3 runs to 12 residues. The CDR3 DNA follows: TGTGCCAGCAGCTCTAGCGGGAGTACCCAGTACTTC. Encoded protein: CASSSSGSTQYF.

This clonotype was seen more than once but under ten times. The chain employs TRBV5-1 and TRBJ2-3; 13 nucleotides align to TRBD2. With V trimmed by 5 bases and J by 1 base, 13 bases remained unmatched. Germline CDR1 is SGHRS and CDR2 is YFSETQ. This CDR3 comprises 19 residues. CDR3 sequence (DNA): TGCGCCAGCAGTCACCCGGGACTAGCGGGAAGGGGGCGCACAGATACGCAGTATTTT. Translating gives CASSHPGLAGRGRTDTQYF.

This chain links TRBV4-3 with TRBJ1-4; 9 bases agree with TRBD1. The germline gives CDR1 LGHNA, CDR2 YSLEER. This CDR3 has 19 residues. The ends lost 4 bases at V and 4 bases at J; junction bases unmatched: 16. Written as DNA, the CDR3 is TGCGCCAGCAGCCCGGCCCCGGGACAGGGAATAAGTGGTAATGAAAAACTGTTTTTT. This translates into CASSPAPGQGISGNEKLFF.

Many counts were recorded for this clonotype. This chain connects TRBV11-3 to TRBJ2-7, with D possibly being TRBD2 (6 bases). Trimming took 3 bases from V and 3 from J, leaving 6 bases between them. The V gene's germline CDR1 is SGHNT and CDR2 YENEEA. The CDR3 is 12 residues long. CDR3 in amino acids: CASSLRGYEQYF. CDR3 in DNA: TGTGCCAGCAGCTTGCGGGGCTACGAGCAGTACTTC.

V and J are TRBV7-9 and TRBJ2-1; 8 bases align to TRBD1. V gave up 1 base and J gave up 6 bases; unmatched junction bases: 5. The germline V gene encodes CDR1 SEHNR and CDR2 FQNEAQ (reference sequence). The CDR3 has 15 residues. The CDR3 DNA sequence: TGTGCCAGCAGCTTAGACAGGGGGAGACCCAATGAGCAGTTCTTC. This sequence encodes CASSLDRGRPNEQFF.

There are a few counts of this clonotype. CDR3 sequence reads: CASSRPGPGGLYEQYF. CDR3 coding DNA: TGTGCCAGCAGTCGCCCGGGACCCGGCGGGTTATACGAGCAGTACTTC. The chain has TRBV27 and TRBJ2-7; D assignment may be TRBD1 or TRBD2 (5 bases each). The CDR3 is 16 amino acids. Germline V CDR1 and CDR2: MNHEY, SMNVEV (reference sequence). The V and J ends lost 5 bases and 4 bases respectively, with 21 bases between them.

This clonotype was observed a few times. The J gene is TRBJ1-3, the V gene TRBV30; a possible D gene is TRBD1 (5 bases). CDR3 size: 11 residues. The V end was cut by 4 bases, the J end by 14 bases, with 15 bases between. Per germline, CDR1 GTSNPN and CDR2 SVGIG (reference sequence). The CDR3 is CAWNGGEALYF. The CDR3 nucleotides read TGTGCCTGGAATGGGGGAGAGGCCCTATATTTT.

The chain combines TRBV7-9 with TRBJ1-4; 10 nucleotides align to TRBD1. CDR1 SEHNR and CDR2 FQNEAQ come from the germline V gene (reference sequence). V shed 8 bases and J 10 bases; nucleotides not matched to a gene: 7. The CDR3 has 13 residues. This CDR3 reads CASAGQGRGKLFF. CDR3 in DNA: TGTGCCAGCGCGGGACAGGGGAGAGGAAAACTGTTTTTT.

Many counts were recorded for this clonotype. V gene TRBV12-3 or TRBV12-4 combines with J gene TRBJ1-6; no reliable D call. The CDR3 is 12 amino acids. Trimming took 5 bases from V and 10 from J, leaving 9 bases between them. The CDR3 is CASSDNASPLHF. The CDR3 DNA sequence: TGTGCCAGCAGTGATAATGCCTCACCCCTCCACTTT.

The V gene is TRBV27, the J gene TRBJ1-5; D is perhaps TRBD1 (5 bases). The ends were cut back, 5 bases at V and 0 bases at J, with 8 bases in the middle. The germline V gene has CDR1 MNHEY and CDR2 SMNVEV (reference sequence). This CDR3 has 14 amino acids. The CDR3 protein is CASSPGRSNQPQHF. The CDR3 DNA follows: TGTGCCAGCAGTCCGGGGCGTAGCAATCAGCCCCAGCATTTT.

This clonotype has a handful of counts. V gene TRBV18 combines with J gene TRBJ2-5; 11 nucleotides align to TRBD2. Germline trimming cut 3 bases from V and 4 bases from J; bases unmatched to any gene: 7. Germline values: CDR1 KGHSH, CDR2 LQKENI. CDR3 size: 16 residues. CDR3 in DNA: TGTGCCAGCTCACCCGGTACTAGCGGGAGAGGAGAGACCCAGTACTTC. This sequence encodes CASSPGTSGRGETQYF.

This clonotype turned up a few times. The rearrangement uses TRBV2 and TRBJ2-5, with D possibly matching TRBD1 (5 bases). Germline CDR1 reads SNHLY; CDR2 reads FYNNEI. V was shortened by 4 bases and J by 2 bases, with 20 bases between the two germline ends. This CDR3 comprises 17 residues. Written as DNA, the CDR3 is TGTGCCAGCAGTGGGACCGAAGGGGCACCTGAGCAAGAGACCCAGTACTTC. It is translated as CASSGTEGAPEQETQYF.

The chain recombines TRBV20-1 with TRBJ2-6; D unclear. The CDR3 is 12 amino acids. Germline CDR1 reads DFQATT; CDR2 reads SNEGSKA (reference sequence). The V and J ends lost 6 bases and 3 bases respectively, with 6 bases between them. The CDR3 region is CSADGGANVLTF. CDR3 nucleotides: TGCAGTGCCGACGGTGGGGCCAACGTCCTGACTTTC.

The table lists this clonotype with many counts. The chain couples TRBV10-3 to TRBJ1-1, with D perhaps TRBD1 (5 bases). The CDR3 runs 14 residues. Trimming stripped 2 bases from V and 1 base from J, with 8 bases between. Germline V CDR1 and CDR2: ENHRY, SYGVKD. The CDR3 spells CAISEAGGNTEAFF. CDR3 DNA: TGTGCCATCAGTGAGGCGGGGGGGAACACTGAAGCTTTCTTT.

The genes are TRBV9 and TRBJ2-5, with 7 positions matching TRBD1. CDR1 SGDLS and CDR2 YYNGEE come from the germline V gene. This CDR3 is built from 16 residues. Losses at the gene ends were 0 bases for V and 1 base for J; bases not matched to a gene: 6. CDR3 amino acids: CASSVVPGGTQETQYF. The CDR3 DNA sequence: TGTGCCAGCAGCGTAGTGCCAGGGGGTACCCAAGAGACCCAGTACTTC.

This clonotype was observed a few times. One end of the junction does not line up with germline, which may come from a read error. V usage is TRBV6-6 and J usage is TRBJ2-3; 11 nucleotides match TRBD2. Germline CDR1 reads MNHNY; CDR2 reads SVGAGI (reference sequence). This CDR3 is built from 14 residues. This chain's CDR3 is CASRLAPLAGGLDF. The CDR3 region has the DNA TGTGCCAGCAGGCTGGCCCCTCTAGCGGGAGGACTGGATTTT.

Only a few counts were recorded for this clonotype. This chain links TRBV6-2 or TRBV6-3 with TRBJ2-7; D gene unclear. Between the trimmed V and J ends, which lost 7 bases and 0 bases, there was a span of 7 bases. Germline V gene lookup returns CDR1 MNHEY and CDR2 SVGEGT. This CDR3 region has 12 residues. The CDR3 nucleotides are TGTGCCAGCACTCAAGACTCCTACGAGCAGTACTTC. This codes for CASTQDSYEQYF.

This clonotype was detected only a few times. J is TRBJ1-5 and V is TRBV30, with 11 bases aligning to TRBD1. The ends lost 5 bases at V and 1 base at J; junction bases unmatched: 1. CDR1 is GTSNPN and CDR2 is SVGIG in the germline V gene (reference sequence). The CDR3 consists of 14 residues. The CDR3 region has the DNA TGTGCCTGGGGGACAGGGGGGAGCAATCAGCCCCAGCATTTT. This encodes CAWGTGGSNQPQHF.

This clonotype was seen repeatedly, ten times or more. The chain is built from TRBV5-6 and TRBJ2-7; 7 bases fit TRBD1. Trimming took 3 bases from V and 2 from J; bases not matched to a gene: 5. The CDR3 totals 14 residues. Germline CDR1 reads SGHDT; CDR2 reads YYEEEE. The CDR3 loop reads CASSYGTEPYEQYF. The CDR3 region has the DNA TGTGCCAGCAGCTATGGGACAGAGCCCTACGAGCAGTACTTC.

The CDR3 region has the DNA TGTGCCAGCAGCCAACTCCGGGGAACGGGCTACACCTTC. Its protein product is CASSQLRGTGYTF. The chain is built from TRBV3-1 and TRBJ1-2, with D unresolved. This CDR3 is 13 amino acids long. In germline, CDR1 is LGHDT, CDR2 YNNKEL (reference sequence). Trimming left V 2 bases short and J 8 bases short, with 12 bases between. Together with reference TRBV3-1 and TRBJ1-2, the CDR3 gives the full variable domain: DTAVSQTPKYLVTQMGNDKSIKCEQNLGHDTMYWYKQDSKKFLKIMFSYNNKELIINETVPNRFSPKSPDKAHLNLHINSLELGDSAVYFCASSQLRGTGYTFGSGTRLTVV.

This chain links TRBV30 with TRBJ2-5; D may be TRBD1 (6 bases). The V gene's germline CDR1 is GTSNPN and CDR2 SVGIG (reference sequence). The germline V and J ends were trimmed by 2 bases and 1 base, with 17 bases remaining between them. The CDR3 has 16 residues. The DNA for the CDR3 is TGTGCCTGGAGTACCGACGCGGACAGACTCCAAGAGACCCAGTACTTC. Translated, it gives CAWSTDADRLQETQYF.